This T cell receptor beta chain appears in the sequencing data of a study of CD8+ T cells in alopecia areata. Overall study findings and caveats: Clonality exceeded that of normal scalp in lesional scalp, most notably in alopecia totalis/universalis.

Points on this clone: What it binds is not known.

Following extraction, RNA underwent reverse transcription to cDNA, which served as the sequencing template. TCRdb keeps only in-frame clones here, not all; method: immunoSEQ multiplex PCR. The table shows around 69,000 clones, with approximately 58% occurring only once. The clonotype was recovered from a human donor with alopecia areata. The input for sequencing was CD8+ T cells sorted from blood, taken at week 0.

The CDR3 loop reads CASSHLRQTYEQYF. DNA of the CDR3: TGTGCCAGCAGCCACCTAAGACAGACCTACGAGCAGTACTTC. This chain connects TRBV7-8 to TRBJ2-7, with D perhaps matching TRBD1 (5 bases). The length of the CDR3 is 14 residues. Looked up from germline, CDR1 is SGHVS and CDR2 is FQNEAQ. With 5 bases removed from V and 2 bases from J, the gap between germline ends came to 13 bases.